This T cell receptor (beta chain) was recovered during a study of blood T cells in healthy people across ages (dated by TCRdb to 2014 to 2015). Regarding the complete study: In model experiments, template switching captured about one uniquely barcoded TCR beta cDNA molecule for every two T cells. Using deep sequencing normalized with unique cDNA molecular identifiers, the study measured how TCR beta repertoire diversity changes with age. Donors were grouped into four age groups: young (average approximately 15 years), middle-aged (around 39), aged (about 60) and long-lived (about 82). To avoid experimental bias, donors of different ages were spread randomly across the sequencing lanes. Using the same blood draw, the study looked at two additional independent replicas of 1 million unique cDNA reads for two donors, one aged 18 to 29 and the other aged 80 or older. Study-wide findings and limitations: Observed TCR beta diversity correlated strongly with the percentage of naive T cells measured by flow cytometry. Because the CMV infection status of the donors was unknown, age-related changes in expanded clonotypes may potentially have been confounded. The long-lived group showed more naive CD4+ T cells, fewer expanded clones and increased TCR diversity than the aged group, suggesting age selection. Since profiling was done on bulk unsorted PBMCs, naive and antigen-experienced compartments could not be conclusively compared. Estimates of total diversity from one million sequenced T cells were regarded as lower bounds and underestimates. As age increased, observed TCR beta diversity per million T cells dropped in a roughly linear way, and a significant reduction was already evident by age about 40.

A note on this clonotype: There is no known antigen for this receptor. No base-level quality is on record; no much larger clone is a single base apart.

The roughly 37 donors, aged about 6 to 100 years, were systemically healthy Caucasian individuals from Russia. Roughly 9.5 milliliters of peripheral blood were drawn from each donor into EDTA-treated Vacutainer tubes. Ficoll-Paque density-gradient centrifugation was used to isolate PBMCs, with at least 7 million per sample. Trizol reagent was used to extract total RNA from PBMCs, with at least 5 micrograms per sample. For every donor, an aliquot of PBMCs went through flow cytometry to measure the percentages of naive CD45RAhigh/CD27high T cells. CDR1 and CDR2 were assigned from the germline V gene (reference sequence) as MNHEY and SMNVEV. Its CDR3 holds 16 amino acids, cysteine through phenylalanine. Only the CDR3 region is kept as DNA, spanning 48 bases read in frame from base 1. Relative to germline, V is 5 bases shorter and J is 13 bases shorter, with 27 bases between their ends. Libraries came from 5' RACE. Sequencing was performed on an Illumina HiSeq 2500. A second about 7 to 12 cycle PCR used a sample-barcoded 5' primer and a J-beta primer mix. A unique molecular identifier was introduced onto each TCR beta cDNA molecule by a template-switch 5' adaptor carrying 12 random nucleotides. Each sample yielded at least 3 million CDR3-containing paired-end reads. First-strand cDNA was synthesized from all RNA with the Mint cDNA synthesis kit, primed by a TRBC-specific oligonucleotide. Following uracil-DNA glycosylase treatment, all cDNA underwent a first 18-cycle PCR with the universal primers M1SS and BC2_uni_R. As for the authors' bioinformatics: For normalization, 1 million high-quality reads were randomly selected from each sample, with every read carrying a distinct molecular identifier. Instead of being binned into consensus sequences, reads with shared molecular identifiers were discarded. MiTCR, run with a Q25 quality threshold and the strictest error-elimination algorithm, handled CDR3 identification, clonotype clustering and error correction. A nonparametric unseen species model with Euler transformation was used to estimate lower-bound total TCR beta diversity. TCRdb reworked the public reads: Q25 trimming with fastp, MiXCR clone assembly, productive beta chains retained. Every CDR3 protein is listed once, alongside the most common genes and DNA of its rows. TCRdb's processing, not the authors' own work, is the source of the V and J calls. A total of 700,000 to 1,000,000 distinct CDR3 sequences appear in this sample, around two fifths of them only once. About a fifth of the sample comes from the top ten.

The sequence joins TRBV27 to TRBJ2-4; the D call is tentative, TRBD1 or TRBD2, as each matches 5 bases. Sequenced input: blood. The receptor was isolated from a man aged 60 to 69 in good health. The nucleotide sequence is TGTGCCAGCAGTCGAGACTCGAGTGGGACCTACAATGAGCAGTACTTC. It is translated as CASSRDSSGTYNEQYF.